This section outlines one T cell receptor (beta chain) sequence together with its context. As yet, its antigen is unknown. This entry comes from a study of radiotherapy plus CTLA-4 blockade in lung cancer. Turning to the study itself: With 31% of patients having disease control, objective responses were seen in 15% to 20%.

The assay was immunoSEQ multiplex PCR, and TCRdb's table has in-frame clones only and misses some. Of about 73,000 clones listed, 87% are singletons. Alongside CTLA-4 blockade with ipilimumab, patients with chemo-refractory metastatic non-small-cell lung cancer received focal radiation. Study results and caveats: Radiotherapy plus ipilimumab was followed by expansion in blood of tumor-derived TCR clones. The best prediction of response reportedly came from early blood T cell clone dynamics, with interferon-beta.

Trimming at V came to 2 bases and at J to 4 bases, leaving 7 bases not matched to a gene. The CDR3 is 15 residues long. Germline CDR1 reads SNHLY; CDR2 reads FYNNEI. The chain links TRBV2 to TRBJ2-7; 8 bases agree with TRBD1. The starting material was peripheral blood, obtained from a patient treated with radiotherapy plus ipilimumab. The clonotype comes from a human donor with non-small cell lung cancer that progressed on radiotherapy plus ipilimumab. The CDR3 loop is CASSEPGTGSYEQYF. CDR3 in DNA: TGTGCCAGCAGTGAACCTGGGACAGGTTCTTACGAGCAGTACTTC.